One and the same sample provided the 25 T cell receptor beta chains below, sequenced in a study of molecular identifiers for immune sequencing clone quantification. TCRdb reprocessed the PCR reads with MiXCR, giving one entry per CDR3 protein. The sample includes about 630,000 distinct CDR3 sequences, about 25% seen only once; the top ten take 0.78%. The specimen was naive CD8+ T cells from blood, with Jurkat cell RNA spiked in. Subset described: FACS-sorted CD8+CD4-CCR7+CD45RA+ naive T cells. The receptors here all came from a human donor in good health. Some libraries in this study had Jurkat cell RNA spiked in.

About this clonotype: This may come from a read error, since a much larger clone is one base off. The V and J genes are TRBV27 and TRBJ2-5, with 11 bases identical to TRBD1. J was trimmed by 0 bases and V by 5 bases; bases with no gene match: 5. The V gene's germline CDR1 is MNHEY and CDR2 SMNVEV (reference sequence). This CDR3 is 16 amino acids long. DNA for the CDR3: TGTGCCAGCAGTCCCCGGACAGGGGGCCACCAAGAGACCCAGTACTTC. Protein: CASSPRTGGHQETQYF.

The chain is built from TRBV4-1 and TRBJ1-5; D gene ambiguous. The V gene's germline CDR1 is MGHRA and CDR2 YSYEKL. This CDR3 has 17 residues. The V and J ends lost 0 bases and 1 base respectively, with 13 bases between them. The CDR3: CASSQDVLYKSNQPQHF. CDR3 nucleotide sequence: TGCGCCAGCAGCCAAGATGTTTTATATAAAAGCAATCAGCCCCAGCATTTT.

Many counts were recorded for this clonotype. The V and J genes are TRBV28 and TRBJ2-7; 10 nucleotides line up with TRBD2. CDR1 is MDHEN, CDR2 SYDVKM, per germline. Trimming took 2 bases from V and 0 from J; bases not matched to a gene: 4. CDR3 size: 16 residues. The CDR3 here is CASSLVLAGSSYEQYF. The CDR3 DNA sequence: TGTGCCAGCAGTTTAGTACTAGCGGGGAGCTCCTACGAGCAGTACTTC.

Many counts were recorded for this clonotype. V gene TRBV27 combines with J gene TRBJ2-3; 12 bases fit TRBD2. Trimming removed 4 bases from V and 2 bases from J; junction bases left unmatched: 4. CDR1 is MNHEY and CDR2 is SMNVEV in the germline V gene (reference sequence). The CDR3 extends over 16 amino acids. The CDR3 DNA follows: TGTGCCAGCAGTTCCGGACTAGCGGGAACCACAGATACGCAGTATTTT. Amino acid sequence: CASSSGLAGTTDTQYF.

This clonotype was observed many times. The chain is built from TRBV7-2 and TRBJ2-2; TRBD2 matches at 7 bases. CDR3 length: 16 residues. From germline, CDR1 is SGHTA and CDR2 FQGNSA. Trimming cost V 2 bases and J 3 bases; bases outside gene matches: 6. The CDR3: CASSLLLAEHTGELFF. DNA for the CDR3: TGTGCCAGCAGCTTACTCCTAGCGGAACACACCGGGGAGCTGTTTTTT.

There are a few counts of this clonotype. The rearrangement links TRBV15 to TRBJ1-1; D remains unclear. Germline CDR1 reads LNHNV; CDR2 reads YYDKDF (reference sequence). This CDR3 contains 14 residues. V was cut by 0 bases and J by 2 bases, with 7 bases left in between. The CDR3 DNA reads as TGTGCCACCAGCAGAGATAGGAGCAACACTGAAGCTTTCTTT. This gives the protein CATSRDRSNTEAFF.

This clonotype came up a few times. The rearrangement joins TRBV7-2 to TRBJ2-7; 8 nucleotides align to TRBD2. V lost 1 base, J lost 3 bases, and 5 bases stayed unmatched. Germline values: CDR1 SGHTA, CDR2 FQGNSA. CDR3 length: 15 residues. The CDR3 spells CASSLDGLAYYEQYF. CDR3 DNA sequence: TGTGCCAGCAGCTTAGACGGACTAGCCTACTACGAGCAGTACTTC.

This clonotype was seen many times. The rearrangement uses TRBV7-9 and TRBJ2-7; D is uncertain. Germline V lookup: CDR1 SEHNR, CDR2 FQNEAQ (reference sequence). The V end lost 4 bases, the J end lost 4 bases, and 5 bases lay between the germline ends. CDR3 length: 11 residues. CDR3 DNA sequence: TGTGCCAGCAGCTCTCAGTACGAGCAGTACTTC. Residues: CASSSQYEQYF.

The sample holds one count of this clonotype. This sequence joins TRBV30 and TRBJ2-7, with 7 nucleotides matching TRBD2. Germline values: CDR1 GTSNPN, CDR2 SVGIG (reference sequence). Germline trimming cut 1 base from V and 2 bases from J; bases unmatched to any gene: 8. This CDR3 is built from 15 residues. CDR3 sequence reads: CAWSGVGGYPYEQYF. For the CDR3, the DNA is TGTGCCTGGAGTGGGGTGGGGGGGTACCCCTACGAGCAGTACTTC.

As for this clonotype: Likely a read error: the CDR3 ends without its conserved phenylalanine or tryptophan. The chain couples TRBV27 to TRBJ2-7, with TRBD2 matching over 10 bases. The CDR3 covers 14 residues. CDR1 MNHEY and CDR2 SMNVEV come from the germline V gene (reference sequence). V shed 6 bases, J shed 2 bases, and the junction held 4 bases outside the gene matches. The CDR3 nucleotides read TGTGCCAGCAGCGGACTAGCGGCCCCCTACGAGCAGTACATC. Protein: CASSGLAAPYEQYI.

This clonotype was detected ten times or more. The chain links TRBV29-1 to TRBJ2-3, with D maybe TRBD2 (6 bases). This CDR3 spans 10 amino acids. The germline V gene has CDR1 SQVTM and CDR2 ANQGSEA. In nucleotides, the CDR3 is TGCAGTGGAGGGGCAGATACGCAGTATTTT. This encodes CSGGADTQYF.

The table lists this clonotype with many counts. This chain connects TRBV14 to TRBJ2-2; the D is unclear. This CDR3 has 11 residues. Trimming removed 1 base at V and 7 bases at J, with 1 base between. Germline V CDR1 and CDR2: SGHDN, FVKESK. CDR3: CASSQGGELFF. CDR3 nucleotide sequence: TGTGCCAGCAGCCAAGGCGGGGAGCTGTTTTTT.

In this sample, this clonotype turned up many times. This rearrangement joins TRBV4-3 to TRBJ2-1, with D maybe TRBD1 (6 bases). This CDR3 has 16 residues. Germline V lookup: CDR1 LGHNA, CDR2 YSLEER. V lost 0 bases and J lost 2, with 11 bases in between. CDR3 sequence reads: CASSQDYRAAYNEQFF. The CDR3 bases are TGCGCCAGCAGCCAAGATTACAGGGCTGCCTACAATGAGCAGTTCTTC.

In this sample, this clonotype turned up a few times. CDR3 in DNA: TGTGCCAGCAGCTTAAAAATTATTCAGGGGCAAGAGACCCAGTACTTC. Its protein is CASSLKIIQGQETQYF. V and J are TRBV13 and TRBJ2-5; tentative D call: TRBD1 (6 bases). The V and J ends lost 2 bases and 2 bases respectively, with 15 bases between them. This CDR3 spans 16 amino acids. Germline lookup yields CDR1 PRHDT and CDR2 FYEKMQ (reference sequence).

This rearrangement joins TRBV7-9 to TRBJ1-1, with TRBD1 matching over 7 bases. V dropped 5 bases and J dropped 2; count of bases not matched to a gene: 14. Germline-derived CDR1 and CDR2 are SEHNR and FQNEAQ (reference sequence). This CDR3 has 17 amino acids. The CDR3 sequence is CASSHLGLGGSNTEAFF. DNA for the CDR3: TGTGCCAGCAGCCACTTGGGTCTAGGGGGCAGTAACACTGAAGCTTTCTTT.

This clonotype was counted at least ten times. The chain combines TRBV19 with TRBJ1-2; 11 nucleotides line up with TRBD1. There are 13 residues in the CDR3. After removal of 5 bases from V and 8 bases from J, the junction contained 4 bases not matched to a gene. The V gene's germline CDR1 is LNHDA and CDR2 SQIVND (reference sequence). The DNA for the CDR3 is TGTGCCAGTAGTCCCGGGACAGGGGGAGGCTACACCTTC. It codes for CASSPGTGGGYTF.

This clonotype was observed a handful of times. The gene calls are TRBV12-3 or TRBV12-4 and TRBJ1-2; possibly TRBD1 for D (5 bases). There are 19 residues in the CDR3. Trimming stripped 2 bases from V and 0 bases from J, with 22 bases between. CDR3 sequence reads: CASSLKQGTYREANYGYTF. CDR3 DNA sequence: TGTGCCAGCAGTTTAAAGCAGGGAACCTATCGAGAAGCTAACTATGGCTACACCTTC.

The V gene is TRBV12-3 or TRBV12-4, the J gene TRBJ2-3, with 9 bases aligning to TRBD1. This CDR3 is 15 amino acids long. Trimming cost V 4 bases and J 4 bases; bases outside gene matches: 6. The CDR3 loop reads CASSSGTGISDTQYF. The CDR3 DNA reads TGTGCCAGCAGTTCCGGGACAGGGATATCAGATACGCAGTATTTT.

The table lists this clonotype with a few counts. This chain joins TRBV14 and TRBJ1-2; 7 nucleotides align to TRBD1. This CDR3 has 14 amino acids. The V and J ends lost 4 bases and 7 bases, in that order; junction bases with no gene match: 9. Germline-derived CDR1 and CDR2 are SGHDN and FVKESK. The CDR3 region is CASSPPRGVSGYTF. CDR3 sequence (DNA): TGTGCCAGCAGCCCCCCCAGGGGGGTAAGTGGCTACACCTTC.

The chain links TRBV20-1 to TRBJ2-5; maybe TRBD2 (6 bases). The CDR3 sequence is 12 residues long. Trimming stripped 3 bases from V and 4 bases from J, with 9 bases between. Germline loops: CDR1 DFQATT, CDR2 SNEGSKA (reference sequence). CDR3 bases: TGCAGTGCTAGCGGGAGTGGAGAGACCCAGTACTTC. This encodes CSASGSGETQYF.

V gene TRBV7-9 combines with J gene TRBJ1-4; D not certain. This CDR3 is 16 amino acids long. V lost 1 base and J lost 8, with 17 bases in between. Germline V CDR1 and CDR2: SEHNR, FQNEAQ (reference sequence). The CDR3 coding sequence is TGTGCCAGCAGCTTAGTGATTGGGATCTGGGTGGAAAAACTGTTTTTT. Protein: CASSLVIGIWVEKLFF.

The chain is built from TRBV9 and TRBJ1-5; D is perhaps TRBD1 (5 bases). CDR1 is SGDLS, CDR2 YYNGEE, per germline. The CDR3 runs to 15 residues. The germline V and J ends were trimmed by 4 bases and 4 bases, with 15 bases remaining between them. For the CDR3, the DNA is TGTGCCAGCAGCCCAGGGACGGCTACAAATCAGCCCCAGCATTTT. Translated: CASSPGTATNQPQHF.

In this sample, this clonotype turned up many times. The chain links TRBV28 to TRBJ2-5; 10 bases fit TRBD1. With 4 bases clipped from V and 0 bases from J, the junction kept 5 bases outside the gene matches. CDR1 and CDR2 (germline): MDHEN, SYDVKM. The CDR3 spans 16 residues. CDR3 in DNA: TGTGCCAGCAGTTACCGGGACAGGGGAAACCAAGAGACCCAGTACTTC. Amino acids: CASSYRDRGNQETQYF.

Remarks on this clonotype: This may stem from a read error, because a much larger clone lies one nucleotide away. Here the CDR3 DNA reads TGCAGTGCCAAACCGGGACGGCCGGGGGTTGACACTGAAGCTTTCTTT. Its translation: CSAKPGRPGVDTEAFF. The V gene is TRBV20-1, the J gene TRBJ1-1; D may be TRBD1 (5 bases). The V and J ends lost 6 bases and 3 bases respectively, with 23 bases between them. Per the germline V gene, CDR1 is DFQATT and CDR2 is SNEGSKA (reference sequence). The CDR3 runs to 16 residues.

This clonotype was observed many times. This chain connects TRBV5-1 to TRBJ1-1; possibly TRBD1 for D (5 bases). The CDR3 sequence is 15 residues long. Deletions cut 3 bases from V and 2 bases from J, with 14 bases between. Germline V CDR1 and CDR2: SGHRS, YFSETQ. The CDR3 DNA follows: TGCGCCAGCAGCTACCGACAGACCGCCAACACTGAAGCTTTCTTT. It codes for CASSYRQTANTEAFF.